This TCR beta chain was sequenced during a study (dated by TCRdb to between 2011 and 2013). Sequencing instrument: Illumina Genome Analyzer IIx. The public reads were reprocessed in TCRdb via fastp at Q25 and MiXCR, keeping in-frame beta chains. For every CDR3 protein sequence, its rows merge into one entry that carries the most common genes and DNA. For this sample the table gives about 7,100 distinct CDR3 sequences, of which 32% were detected only once. The biggest ten clones account for about a fifth of the sample. From the cysteine up to the phenylalanine, the CDR3 has a length of 14 residues. Here the CDR3 DNA is all that survives: 42 bases in frame from base 1. V loses 4 bases, J loses 0 bases, and the germline ends lie 12 bases apart. CDR1 and CDR2, per the germline V gene, are SQVTM and ANQGSEA. This clonotype is medium-sized (0.01 to 0.1%) in terms of sample share. What antigen it recognizes has not been identified. Nothing much larger sits one base from this clone, and base qualities are not available.

This TCR was recovered from a human donor. Sequenced: blood. The rearrangement combines TRBV29-1 with TRBJ1-1, with a weak D call of TRBD1 (5 bases match). The CDR3 reads as follows: CSVGQPPMNTEAFF. The nucleotides are TGCAGCGTTGGACAGCCGCCTATGAACACTGAAGCTTTCTTT.